The clone carrying this T cell receptor beta chain was observed a few times. Its target is unknown. The data belong to a study of beta chain features in type 1 diabetes. Study information: No patient-donor differences in age, gender, total cells or subset yield. Taken together, all samples contributed approximately 110 million examined sorted cells.

Germline V gene lookup returns CDR1 SGHDT and CDR2 YYEEEE. There are 15 residues in the CDR3. The trim removed 0 bases at V and 4 bases at J, leaving 1 base unmatched. Of the isolated RNA, all was reverse transcribed, and so the sequenced material was expressed TCRB transcripts. Profiling relied on immunoSEQ multiplex PCR, and the TCRdb table lists in-frame clones only, not all of them. Altogether just over 600,000 clones are present, about a sixth being singletons, with the ten largest covering under 0.095%. Whole-study results and caveats: In patients and controls equally, PCR might favor templates that are shorter. Insertion counts at VDJ junctions were lower in type 1 diabetes patients, who also showed more deletions there.

The specimen was naive CD4+ T cells from blood. The source of this sequence is a man aged 18 to 29 in good health. The V and J genes are TRBV5-6 and TRBJ2-5; 12 nucleotides match TRBD2. This chain's CDR3 is CASSLVTSGGETQYF. In DNA, the CDR3 is TGTGCCAGCAGCTTGGTGACTAGCGGGGGAGAGACCCAGTACTTC. The full variable domain, in which reference TRBV5-6 and TRBJ2-5 provide the parts outside the CDR3, is DAGVTQSPTHLIKTRGQQVTLRCSPKSGHDTVSWYQQALGQGPQFIFQYYEEEERQRGNFPDRFSGHQFPNYSSELNVNALLLGDSALYLCASSLVTSGGETQYFGPGTRLLVL.